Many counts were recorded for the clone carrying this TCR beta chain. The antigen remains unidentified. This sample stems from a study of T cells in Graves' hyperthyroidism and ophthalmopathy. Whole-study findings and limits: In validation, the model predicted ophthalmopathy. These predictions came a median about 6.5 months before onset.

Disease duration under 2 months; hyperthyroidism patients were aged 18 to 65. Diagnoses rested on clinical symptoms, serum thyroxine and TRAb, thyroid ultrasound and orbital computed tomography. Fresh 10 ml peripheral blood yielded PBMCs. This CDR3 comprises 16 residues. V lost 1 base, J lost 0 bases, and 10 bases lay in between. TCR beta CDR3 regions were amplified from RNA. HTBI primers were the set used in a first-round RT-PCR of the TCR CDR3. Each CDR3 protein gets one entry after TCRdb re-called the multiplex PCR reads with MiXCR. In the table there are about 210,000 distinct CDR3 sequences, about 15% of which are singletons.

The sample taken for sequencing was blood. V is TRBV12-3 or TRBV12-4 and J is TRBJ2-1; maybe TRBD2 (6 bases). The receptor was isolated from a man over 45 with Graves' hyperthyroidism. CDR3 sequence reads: CASSLGTRGSYNEQFF. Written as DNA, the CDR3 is TGTGCCAGCAGTTTAGGAACGCGGGGCTCCTACAATGAGCAGTTCTTC.